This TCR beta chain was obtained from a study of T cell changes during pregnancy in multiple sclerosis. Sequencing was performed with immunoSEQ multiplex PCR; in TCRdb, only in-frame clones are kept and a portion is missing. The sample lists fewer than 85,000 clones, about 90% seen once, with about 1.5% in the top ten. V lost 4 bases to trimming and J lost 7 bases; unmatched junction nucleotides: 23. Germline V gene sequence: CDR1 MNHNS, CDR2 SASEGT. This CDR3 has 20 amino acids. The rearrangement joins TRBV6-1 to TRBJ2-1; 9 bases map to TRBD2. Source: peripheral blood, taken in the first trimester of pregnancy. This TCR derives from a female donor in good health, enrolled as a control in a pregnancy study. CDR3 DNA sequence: TGTGCCAGCAGTGGCCCCCCCTCATCGGTACGGGCGGGAGGGTGGAATGAGCAGTTCTTC. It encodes CASSGPPSSVRAGGWNEQFF.